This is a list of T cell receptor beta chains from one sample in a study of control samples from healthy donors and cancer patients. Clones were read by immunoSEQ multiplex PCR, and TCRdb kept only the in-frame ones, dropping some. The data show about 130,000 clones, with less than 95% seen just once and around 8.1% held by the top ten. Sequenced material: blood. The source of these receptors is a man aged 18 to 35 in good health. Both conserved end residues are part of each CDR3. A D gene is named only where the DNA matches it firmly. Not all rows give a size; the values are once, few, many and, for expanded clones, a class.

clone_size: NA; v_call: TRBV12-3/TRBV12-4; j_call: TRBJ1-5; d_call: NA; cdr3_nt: TGTGCCAGCAGTTTGGTGCAGCGACAGCCCCAGCATTTT; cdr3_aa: CASSLVQRQPQHF
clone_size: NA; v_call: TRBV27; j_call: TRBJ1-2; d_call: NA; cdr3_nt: TGTGCCAGCAGTTTTCTCGGGGCCTATGGCTACACCTTC; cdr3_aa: CASSFLGAYGYTF
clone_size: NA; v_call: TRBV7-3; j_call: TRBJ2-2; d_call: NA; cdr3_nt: TGTGCCAGCAGGTCAGGGACATTGAACACCGGGGAGCTGTTTTTT; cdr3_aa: CASRSGTLNTGELFF
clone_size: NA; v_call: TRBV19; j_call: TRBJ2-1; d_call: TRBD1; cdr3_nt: TGTGCCAGTAGGATAGGTGGGACAGGGAATAAGAATGAGCAGTTCTTC; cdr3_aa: CASRIGGTGNKNEQFF
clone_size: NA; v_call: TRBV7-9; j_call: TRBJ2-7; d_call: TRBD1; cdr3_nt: TGTGCCAGCAGCCCATACGGGACAGTCTCCGAGCAGTACTTC; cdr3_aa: CASSPYGTVSEQYF
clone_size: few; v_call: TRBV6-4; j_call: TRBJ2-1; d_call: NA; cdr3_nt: TGTGCCAGCAGCGCCCAATCGAACAATGAGCAGTTCTTC; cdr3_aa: CASSAQSNNEQFF
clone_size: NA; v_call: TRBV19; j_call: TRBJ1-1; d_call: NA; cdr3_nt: TGTGCCACTGGCAGTGGTGGACAGCCGAACACTGAAGCTTTCTTT; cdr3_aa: CATGSGGQPNTEAFF
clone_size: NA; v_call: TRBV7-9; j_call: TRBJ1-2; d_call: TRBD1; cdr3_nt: TGTGCCAGCACGGGACAGGCACCGCTTAACTATGGCTACACCTTC; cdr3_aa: CASTGQAPLNYGYTF
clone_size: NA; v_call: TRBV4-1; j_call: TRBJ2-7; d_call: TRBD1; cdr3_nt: TGCGCCAGCAGCCCCCAGAGGACAGGGTCCTACGAGCAGTACTTC; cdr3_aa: CASSPQRTGSYEQYF
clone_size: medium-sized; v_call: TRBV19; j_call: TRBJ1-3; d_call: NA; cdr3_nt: TGTGCCAGTAGTATGGCCGGCCCTGGAAACACCATATATTTT; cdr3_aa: CASSMAGPGNTIYF
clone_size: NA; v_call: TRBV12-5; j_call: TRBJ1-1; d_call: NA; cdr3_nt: TGTGCTAGTGGTTTGGTACAAGGGGCGGCGGACACTGAAGCTTTCTTT; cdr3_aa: CASGLVQGAADTEAFF
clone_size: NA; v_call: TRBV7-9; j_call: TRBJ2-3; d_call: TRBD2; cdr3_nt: TGTGCCAGCAGCTTAGGCTATTGGACTAGCGTCACAGATACGCAGTATTTT; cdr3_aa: CASSLGYWTSVTDTQYF
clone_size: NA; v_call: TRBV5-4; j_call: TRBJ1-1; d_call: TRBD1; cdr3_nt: TGTGCCAGCAGCTTGGAGGGGGCGCGGTACACTGAAGCTTTCTTT; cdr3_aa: CASSLEGARYTEAFF